One and the same sample provided the 10 T cell receptor beta chains below, sequenced in a study of cytomegalovirus exposure and HLA in healthy donors (dated by TCRdb to 2017 to 2019). The library was made by the immunoSEQ multiplex PCR assay. The multiplex PCR relied on a mix of 60 forward primers for TCR Vbeta segments and 13 reverse primers for TCR Jbeta segments. TCRdb mirrors the immuneACCESS table, restricted to in-frame sequences. Some clones are absent from its copies; in checked studies, under half trace to an unresolved V gene, and the reason for the others is unknown. For this sample the table gives 110,000 to 150,000 clones, of which roughly 74% were detected only once. The top ten clones comprise approximately 3.2% of the sample. The sample consisted of PBMCs. These receptors were obtained from a man aged 40-49 years in good health and CMV-seronegative.

V usage is TRBV9 and J usage is TRBJ1-4; D gene unclear. Looked up from germline, CDR1 is SGDLS and CDR2 is YYNGEE. The CDR3 contains 15 residues. V was pared by 3 bases and J by 0 bases, with 9 bases between. The CDR3 DNA reads as TGTGCCAGCAGCGGACACACCGCAACTAATGAAAAACTGTTTTTT. This translates into CASSGHTATNEKLFF.

This clone was seen a handful of times. The chain has TRBV6-1 and TRBJ2-7; 8 nucleotides match TRBD1. Trimming at V came to 11 bases and at J to 0 bases, leaving 6 bases not matched to a gene. The CDR3 consists of 13 residues. CDR1 MNHNS and CDR2 SASEGT come from the germline V gene. Here the CDR3 reads CAHSQGASYEQYF. DNA of the CDR3: TGTGCCCACTCCCAGGGGGCCTCCTACGAGCAGTACTTC.

In nucleotides, the CDR3 is TGTGCCAGCAGCTTATACAGGCCGCCCCTCCACTTT. Translating it yields CASSLYRPPLHF. This chain connects TRBV7-2 to TRBJ1-6, with a tentative D call TRBD1 (5 bases). CDR1 SGHTA and CDR2 FQGNSA come from the germline V gene. CDR3 length: 12 residues. V was clipped by 2 bases and J by 13 bases, with 9 bases between them.

This rearrangement joins TRBV7-2 to TRBJ2-3, with TRBD1 matching 12 bases. Germline V gene sequence: CDR1 SGHTA, CDR2 FQGNSA. V was clipped by 3 bases and J by 6 bases; unmatched bases: 7. The CDR3 runs 16 residues. The CDR3 DNA reads TGTGCCAGCAGCTTCCTGGGACAGGGGGCATCGGATACGCAGTATTTT. Translating it yields CASSFLGQGASDTQYF.

The V and J genes are TRBV5-1 and TRBJ2-5; D not resolved. V was pared by 2 bases and J by 3 bases, with 11 bases between. The CDR3 has 14 amino acids. Looked up from germline, CDR1 is SGHRS and CDR2 is YFSETQ. Written as DNA, the CDR3 is TGCGCCAGCAGCTTTTCCACCCCAGAAGAGACCCAGTACTTC. It yields the protein CASSFSTPEETQYF. The variable domain in full, completed from reference TRBV5-1 and TRBJ2-5, reads KAGVTQTPRYLIKTRGQQVTLSCSPISGHRSVSWYQQTPGQGLQFLFEYFSETQRNKGNFPGRFSGRQFSNSRSEMNVSTLELGDSALYLCASSFSTPEETQYFGPGTRLLVL.

V is TRBV10-3 and J is TRBJ1-6; 10 nucleotides agree with TRBD1. The germline V gene has CDR1 ENHRY and CDR2 SYGVKD. The V segment lost 6 bases and the J segment 10 bases; nucleotides outside the gene matches: 6. This CDR3 comprises 14 residues. This chain's CDR3 is CAISQTGGESPLHF. CDR3 bases: TGTGCCATCAGCCAGACAGGGGGCGAATCACCCCTCCACTTT.

The gene calls are TRBV28 and TRBJ2-1, with 13 bases identical to TRBD2. The CDR3 contains 16 residues. Germline CDR1 reads MDHEN; CDR2 reads SYDVKM. J was trimmed by 7 bases and V by 3 bases; bases with no gene match: 6. CDR3 loop: CASSLPRTSGGNEQFF. The CDR3 nucleotides read TGTGCCAGCAGTTTGCCCCGGACTAGCGGGGGTAATGAGCAGTTCTTC.

The CDR3 protein is CASGERGLNYGYTF. As DNA, the CDR3 is TGTGCCAGTGGCGAACGGGGGTTAAACTATGGCTACACCTTC. The rearrangement uses TRBV19 and TRBJ1-2; a weak D match, TRBD1 (5 bases). V lost 8 bases and J lost 2, with 15 bases in between. The CDR3 runs to 14 residues. CDR1 and CDR2 from the germline V gene are LNHDA and SQIVND (reference sequence).

The CDR3 protein is CASSLEQSPYGYTF. The CDR3 bases are TGCGCCAGCAGCTTGGAACAGTCACCCTATGGCTACACCTTC. This sequence joins TRBV5-1 and TRBJ1-2; D not certain. V lost 0 bases and J lost 4, with 10 bases in between. Germline V gene sequence: CDR1 SGHRS, CDR2 YFSETQ. CDR3 length equals 14 residues.

The chain carries TRBV2 and TRBJ2-5, with TRBD1 as a possible D gene (5 bases). The length of the CDR3 is 12 residues. Germline CDR1 is SNHLY and CDR2 is FYNNEI. Trimming cost V 7 bases and J 0 bases, with 6 bases left between them. The CDR3 coding sequence is TGTGCCAGCAAACAGGACCAAGAGACCCAGTACTTC. Translated, it gives CASKQDQETQYF.